This T cell receptor (beta chain) was obtained from a study of cytomegalovirus exposure and HLA in healthy donors. The PCR made use of 60 Vbeta and 13 Jbeta primers. Libraries were prepared by immunoSEQ multiplex PCR; TCRdb keeps only in-frame clonotypes and omits some of them. The repertoire holds some 170,000 clones, with more than 60% as singletons. Study-wide results and caveats: CMV antigen specificity was confirmed in vitro for three CMV-associated chains.

The germline V gene has CDR1 SGHTS and CDR2 YDEGEE. The trim removed 4 bases at V and 9 bases at J, leaving 5 bases unmatched. The CDR3 loop spans 13 amino acids. A word on this clone: Its antigen is unidentified.

The rearrangement joins TRBV5-8 to TRBJ2-1; 9 bases align to TRBD1. The sequenced material came from PBMCs. The clonotype was recovered from a human donor in good health. CDR3 coding DNA: TGTGCCAGCAGCCTGGGACAGGGCTTTGAGCAGTTCTTC. Amino acid sequence: CASSLGQGFEQFF.